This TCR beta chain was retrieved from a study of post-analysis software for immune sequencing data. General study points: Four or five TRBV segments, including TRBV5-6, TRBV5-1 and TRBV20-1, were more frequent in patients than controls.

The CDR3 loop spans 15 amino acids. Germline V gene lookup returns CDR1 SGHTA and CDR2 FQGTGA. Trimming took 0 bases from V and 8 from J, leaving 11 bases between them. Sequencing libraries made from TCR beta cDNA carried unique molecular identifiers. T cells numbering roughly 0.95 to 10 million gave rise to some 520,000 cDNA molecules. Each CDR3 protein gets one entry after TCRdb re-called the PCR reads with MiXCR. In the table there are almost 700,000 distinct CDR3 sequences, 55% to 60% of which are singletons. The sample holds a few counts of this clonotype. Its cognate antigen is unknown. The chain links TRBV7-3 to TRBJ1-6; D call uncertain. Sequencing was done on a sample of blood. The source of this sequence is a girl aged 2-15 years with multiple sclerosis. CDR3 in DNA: TGTGCCAGCAGCTTAACGGGAAGGGTTCATTCACCCCTCCACTTT. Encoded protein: CASSLTGRVHSPLHF.